Presented here are 32 T cell receptor beta chains from one specimen sequenced in a study of response to subunit inactivated influenza vaccine. TCRdb used MiXCR to reprocess the RT-PCR reads, holding one entry per CDR3 protein. This sample carries almost 250,000 distinct CDR3 sequences, 12% of them seen once, and the ten largest clones take more than 7%. The sample here was non-naive T cells sorted from PBMCs, taken about 14 days before vaccination. Receptor source: a man aged 45 to 65 who received an inactivated influenza vaccine.

This clonotype occurred a few times. The chain couples TRBV7-3 to TRBJ2-2; 8 positions match TRBD2. The CDR3 runs 16 residues. Germline trimming cut 5 bases from V and 1 base from J; bases unmatched to any gene: 6. Looked up from germline, CDR1 is SGHTA and CDR2 is FQGTGA. As DNA, the CDR3 is TGTGCCAGCAGCCAAAGAGCGGGGGAGAACACCGGGGAGCTGTTTTTT. Protein product: CASSQRAGENTGELFF.

V usage is TRBV10-3 and J usage is TRBJ1-5; D gene uncertain. V was trimmed by 0 bases and J by 2 bases, leaving 8 bases between them. Germline V gene lookup returns CDR1 ENHRY and CDR2 SYGVKD. The CDR3 runs to 15 residues. The CDR3 nucleotides read TGTGCCATCAGTGAGTCAAATGTGGGCAATCAGCCCCAGCATTTT. Its protein product is CAISESNVGNQPQHF.

This clonotype was seen more than once but under ten times. V usage is TRBV7-9 and J usage is TRBJ2-7; TRBD1 aligns across 7 bases. V was pared by 5 bases and J by 3 bases, with 7 bases of the junction left unmatched. This CDR3 region has 14 residues. Looked up from germline, CDR1 is SEHNR and CDR2 is FQNEAQ (reference sequence). The CDR3 DNA is TGTGCCAGCAGCCAGGGACAGAACCACTACGAGCAGTACTTC. Translated: CASSQGQNHYEQYF.

In its sample, this clonotype was seen many times. J is TRBJ2-1 and V is TRBV20-1, with D perhaps matching TRBD1 or TRBD2 (5 bases each). Germline values: CDR1 DFQATT, CDR2 SNEGSKA (reference sequence). The germline V and J ends were trimmed by 2 bases and 9 bases, with 20 bases remaining between them. The CDR3 has 15 amino acids. The CDR3 region has the DNA TGCAGTGCTAGACCAACGGGGCACCACTACGGTGAGCAGTTCTTC. This translates into CSARPTGHHYGEQFF.

This clonotype has only a few counts. CDR3 in amino acids: CASSLVHSGGANTGELFF. CDR3 sequence (DNA): TGTGCCAGCAGCTTAGTGCATAGCGGGGGCGCGAACACCGGGGAGCTGTTTTTT. The chain is built from TRBV7-8 and TRBJ2-2; TRBD2 agrees at 9 bases. Germline V CDR1 and CDR2: SGHVS, FQNEAQ. The CDR3 sequence is 18 residues long. V lost 1 base and J lost 0; bases outside the gene matches: 6. The full variable domain, in which reference TRBV7-8 and TRBJ2-2 provide the parts outside the CDR3, is GAGVSQSPRYKVAKRGQDVALRCDPISGHVSLFWYQQALGQGPEFLTYFQNEAQLDKSGLPSDRFFAERPEGSVSTLKIQRTQQEDSAVYLCASSLVHSGGANTGELFFGEGSRLTVL.

At least ten counts were recorded for this clonotype. V and J are TRBV20-1 and TRBJ2-1, with 8 bases matching TRBD2. Germline V lookup: CDR1 DFQATT, CDR2 SNEGSKA (reference sequence). V was pared by 5 bases and J by 0 bases, with 3 bases of the junction left unmatched. The CDR3 has 14 amino acids. The CDR3, as DNA: TGCAGTGCTCGAAGCGGGGGCTCCTACAATGAGCAGTTCTTC. Protein product: CSARSGGSYNEQFF.

This clonotype was observed a handful of times. This sequence joins TRBV20-1 and TRBJ2-2, with D uncertain. Trimming took 3 bases from V and 6 from J, leaving 8 bases between them. The CDR3 totals 12 residues. The germline CDR1 and CDR2 sequences are DFQATT and SNEGSKA (reference sequence). CDR3: CSASNSPGELFF. CDR3 nucleotide sequence: TGCAGTGCTAGCAATAGCCCCGGGGAGCTGTTTTTT.

This clonotype was seen many times. The chain joins TRBV12-3 or TRBV12-4 to TRBJ2-6, with D possibly being TRBD1 (6 bases). V gave up 6 bases and J gave up 0 bases, with 15 bases separating them. The CDR3 is 17 residues long. The CDR3 DNA reads as TGTGCCAGCAGGTACAGGGAACCCTTCTCTGGGGCCAACGTCCTGACTTTC. Protein product: CASRYREPFSGANVLTF.

This clonotype appeared a few times. The chain employs TRBV6-2 or TRBV6-3 and TRBJ2-5; D may be TRBD2 (5 bases). Germline V gene lookup returns CDR1 MNHEY and CDR2 SVGEGT. V lost 3 bases and J 7 bases, leaving 9 bases between the germline ends. The CDR3 is 12 residues long. CDR3 protein: CASSYRTGTQYF. The CDR3 DNA reads TGTGCCAGCAGTTATAGGACTGGGACCCAGTACTTC.

This clonotype was counted only a few times. The CDR3 loop is CASRTGGNQPQHF. CDR3 nucleotides: TGTGCCAGCAGGACAGGGGGGAATCAGCCCCAGCATTTT. The J gene is TRBJ1-5, the V gene TRBV28, with TRBD1 matching over 9 bases. CDR3 size: 13 residues. Looked up from germline, CDR1 is MDHEN and CDR2 is SYDVKM. J was trimmed by 4 bases and V by 6 bases; bases with no gene match: 1. Drawing the rest from reference TRBV28 and TRBJ1-5, the complete variable domain is DVKVTQSSRYLVKRTGEKVFLECVQDMDHENMFWYRQDPGLGLRLIYFSYDVKMKEKGDIPEGYSVSREKKERFSLILESASTNQTSMYLCASRTGGNQPQHFGDGTRLSIL.

V is TRBV7-2 and J is TRBJ2-4, with D unresolved. The germline V gene encodes CDR1 SGHTA and CDR2 FQGNSA. This CDR3 is 13 amino acids long. V gave up 4 bases and J gave up 5 bases, with 9 bases separating them. CDR3 in amino acids: CASSSGWENIQYF. The CDR3 bases are TGTGCCAGCAGCTCCGGGTGGGAAAACATTCAGTACTTC.

This clonotype was recorded many times. The chain carries TRBV11-2 and TRBJ2-1; TRBD2 aligns across 9 bases. This CDR3 is 16 amino acids long. Germline CDR1 reads SGHAT; CDR2 reads FQNNGV. The V gene end was trimmed by 6 bases and the J gene end by 5 bases; junction bases not matched to a gene: 11. CDR3 DNA: TGTGCCAGCAGGAAGGGGGCGGGAGGGCGAAACAATGAGCAGTTCTTC. This codes for CASRKGAGGRNNEQFF.

This clonotype has more than one count but fewer than ten. The chain carries TRBV20-1 and TRBJ2-7; D remains ambiguous. Trimming cost V 0 bases and J 0 bases, with 6 bases left between them. Germline CDR1 and CDR2: DFQATT and SNEGSKA (reference sequence). The CDR3 covers 13 residues. The chain's CDR3 is CSARDRISYEQYF. DNA of the CDR3: TGCAGTGCTAGAGACCGGATCTCCTACGAGCAGTACTTC.

The chain combines TRBV9 with TRBJ2-1, with 9 bases identical to TRBD2. CDR3 size: 15 residues. V lost 4 bases to trimming and J lost 8 bases; unmatched junction nucleotides: 10. The germline V gene encodes CDR1 SGDLS and CDR2 YYNGEE. CDR3 sequence: CASSSRGSGSYEQFF. In DNA form, the CDR3 reads TGTGCCAGCAGCTCCAGGGGTAGCGGGAGCTATGAGCAGTTCTTC.

This clonotype showed up many times. The chain uses TRBV15 and TRBJ2-5, with D hard to call. V was trimmed by 3 bases and J by 5 bases, leaving 10 bases between them. The germline CDR1 and CDR2 sequences are LNHNV and YYDKDF (reference sequence). This CDR3 has 13 residues. The CDR3 DNA reads TGTGCCACCAGCAGCAACGACGGGGAGACCCAGTACTTC. Its protein product is CATSSNDGETQYF. Full variable domain (missing parts from reference TRBV15 and TRBJ2-5): DAMVIQNPRYQVTQFGKPVTLSCSQTLNHNVMYWYQQKSSQAPKLLFHYYDKDFNNEADTPDNFQSRRPNTSFCFLDIRSPGLGDTAMYLCATSSNDGETQYFGPGTRLLVL.

The V gene is TRBV20-1, the J gene TRBJ2-1; TRBD2 matches 10 bases. The CDR3 has 16 amino acids. Germline assignment: CDR1 DFQATT and CDR2 SNEGSKA (reference sequence). The J segment lost 0 bases and the V segment lost 1 base, leaving 3 bases of the junction unmatched. The CDR3 is CSARGLAGVSYNEQFF. The CDR3 nucleotides read TGCAGTGCTAGAGGGCTAGCGGGAGTCTCCTACAATGAGCAGTTCTTC.

This clonotype was recorded a few times. The chain couples TRBV2 to TRBJ1-2, with TRBD1 identical over 7 bases. The CDR3 totals 13 residues. The trim removed 4 bases at V and 7 bases at J, leaving 6 bases unmatched. Per germline, CDR1 SNHLY and CDR2 FYNNEI. This CDR3 reads CASSGQGASGYTF. CDR3 bases: TGTGCCAGCAGTGGACAGGGCGCGAGTGGCTACACCTTC.

This clonotype was seen repeatedly, ten times or more. CDR3 bases: TGCGCCAGCAGCCAAGATCCCCAGCGGGGAGACAATGAGCAGTTCTTC. Its translation is CASSQDPQRGDNEQFF. The chain recombines TRBV4-3 with TRBJ2-1, with 7 bases fitting TRBD2. The CDR3 consists of 16 residues. The V segment lost 0 bases and the J segment 5 bases; nucleotides outside the gene matches: 7. The germline V gene has CDR1 LGHNA and CDR2 YSLEER.

The genes are TRBV20-1 and TRBJ1-4; a weak D match, TRBD1 (5 bases). In germline, CDR1 is DFQATT, CDR2 SNEGSKA (reference sequence). Trimming removed 6 bases from V and 7 bases from J, with 12 bases in between. The CDR3 is 12 amino acids. This chain's CDR3 is CSAGGTVEKLFF. DNA for the CDR3: TGCAGTGCGGGAGGGACGGTTGAAAAACTGTTTTTT.

V usage is TRBV4-2 and J usage is TRBJ2-1; D is unresolved. The CDR3 covers 16 residues. Germline lookup yields CDR1 LGHNA and CDR2 YNFKEQ. V was trimmed by 5 bases and J by 4 bases, leaving 18 bases between them. CDR3 sequence: CASSGGPGPAYNEQFF. The CDR3 region has the DNA TGTGCCAGCAGCGGTGGACCGGGTCCAGCATACAATGAGCAGTTCTTC.

This chain uses TRBV6-1 with TRBJ2-1, with a tentative D call TRBD1 (6 bases). V was pared by 5 bases and J by 6 bases, with 14 bases between. Germline CDR1 reads MNHNS; CDR2 reads SASEGT. This CDR3 has 14 amino acids. The CDR3 sequence is CASSPRDTSNEQFF. Here the CDR3 DNA reads TGTGCCAGCAGTCCCCGGGACACCTCCAATGAGCAGTTCTTC.

This clonotype was seen more than once but under ten times. This chain connects TRBV28 to TRBJ1-2, with 9 positions matching TRBD1. This CDR3 contains 15 residues. V lost 5 bases, J lost 2 bases, and 6 bases stayed unmatched. Germline V gene data show CDR1 as MDHEN and CDR2 as SYDVKM. Written as DNA, the CDR3 is TGTGCCAGCAGTACCCCCGGGACAGGGAACTATGGCTACACCTTC. Translation gives CASSTPGTGNYGYTF.

The chain couples TRBV5-1 to TRBJ2-7; 11 bases match TRBD2. Germline V gene data show CDR1 as SGHRS and CDR2 as YFSETQ. V gave up 4 bases and J gave up 3 bases; unmatched junction bases: 3. The CDR3 has 14 residues. CDR3 nucleotide sequence: TGCGCCAGCAGCGACACTAGCGGGAGCTACGAGCAGTACTTC. Translated, it gives CASSDTSGSYEQYF.

V and J are TRBV12-3 or TRBV12-4 and TRBJ2-1; D not resolved. V dropped 4 bases and J dropped 2 bases, with 9 bases sitting between them. The length of the CDR3 is 14 residues. The CDR3 DNA reads TGTGCCAGCAGTTACGCGTCAGCCTACAATGAGCAGTTCTTC. Translation: CASSYASAYNEQFF.

This clonotype appeared many times. The chain links TRBV6-2 or TRBV6-3 to TRBJ2-2; D is unclear. CDR1 and CDR2 from the germline V gene are MNHEY and SVGEGT. V was shortened by 1 base and J by 4 bases, with 4 bases between the two germline ends. The CDR3 is 13 residues long. The CDR3 loop reads CASSYYFTGELFF. In DNA form, the CDR3 reads TGTGCCAGCAGTTACTATTTCACCGGGGAGCTGTTTTTT.

The chain links TRBV6-2 or TRBV6-3 to TRBJ2-7; 7 bases line up with TRBD2. V lost 10 bases to trimming and J lost 0 bases; unmatched junction nucleotides: 3. Germline V CDR1 and CDR2: MNHEY, SVGEGT. The CDR3 spans 12 residues. The DNA of the CDR3 is TGTGCCACCAGGACTAGCTCCTACGAGCAGTACTTC. It is translated as CATRTSSYEQYF.

A word on this clonotype: A read error may be the cause here, since a much bigger clone is one base away. The chain has TRBV6-2 or TRBV6-3 and TRBJ2-7; D gene uncertain. The CDR3 spans 12 residues. V lost 2 bases and J lost 2, with 4 bases in between. Germline assignment: CDR1 MNHEY and CDR2 SVGEGT. The CDR3 loop is CASSYGTYEQYF. CDR3 DNA sequence: TGTGCCAGCAGTTACGGGACCTACGAGCAGTACTTC.

The chain couples TRBV7-2 to TRBJ2-3, with D possibly TRBD2 on 6 matching bases. V was cut by 1 base and J by 5 bases, with 16 bases left in between. The CDR3 is 16 amino acids. The germline V gene encodes CDR1 SGHTA and CDR2 FQGNSA. For the CDR3, the DNA is TGTGCCAGCAGCTTAGTGGGCGGGACGGTTGGAGATACGCAGTATTTT. As protein: CASSLVGGTVGDTQYF.

This clonotype was counted only a few times. V and J are TRBV7-2 and TRBJ2-7, with a weak D call TRBD1 (5 bases). CDR1 and CDR2 (germline): SGHTA, FQGNSA. The CDR3 has 13 amino acids. V was trimmed by 7 bases and J by 1 base, leaving 11 bases between them. The CDR3 nucleotides are TGTGCCAGCAACTTTCAGGGTTCCTACGAGCAGTACTTC. Its translation: CASNFQGSYEQYF.

This clonotype was found once. The chain has TRBV11-2 and TRBJ2-1; the match to TRBD1 covers 9 bases. This CDR3 contains 13 residues. With V trimmed by 3 bases and J by 9 bases, 3 bases remained unmatched. The germline V gene has CDR1 SGHAT and CDR2 FQNNGV. CDR3 nucleotide sequence: TGTGCCAGCAGCTTTGGACAGGGGTTTGAGCAGTTCTTC. Encoded protein: CASSFGQGFEQFF.

This clonotype was found many times. This rearrangement joins TRBV28 to TRBJ1-2; the D is unclear. CDR1 and CDR2 from the germline V gene are MDHEN and SYDVKM. Trimming pared 7 bases from V and 2 bases from J, leaving 14 bases between. This CDR3 spans 14 amino acids. CDR3: CASKAPVRNYGYTF. The CDR3 DNA is TGTGCCAGCAAGGCCCCGGTTAGAAACTATGGCTACACCTTC.

This clonotype was seen at least ten times. This sequence joins TRBV10-3 and TRBJ2-1, with D tentatively TRBD2 (6 bases). Trimming removed 2 bases from V and 6 bases from J, with 14 bases in between. CDR3 length: 15 amino acids. CDR1 and CDR2 from the germline V gene are ENHRY and SYGVKD. The CDR3, as DNA: TGTGCCATCAGTGAGCGGGGGAGTGATGGCAATGAGCAGTTCTTC. This gives the protein CAISERGSDGNEQFF.